This T cell receptor (beta chain) was identified during a study of patients and donors after allogeneic stem cell transplantation. TCRdb analysed the RT-PCR reads with MiXCR anew, one entry per CDR3 protein. The sample has approximately 200,000 distinct CDR3 sequences; around 40% are singletons. V was pared by 2 bases and J by 2 bases, with 12 bases between. The CDR3 runs to 16 residues. Germline loops: CDR1 KGHSH, CDR2 LQKENI. The chain recombines TRBV18 with TRBJ1-4; tentative D call: TRBD1 (6 bases). This TCR came from a human donor who was either an allogeneic HSCT recipient or a stem cell or donor lymphocyte infusion donor (not recorded which). It is not recorded whose cells these are; they may come from a transplant donor. Material for sequencing was blood, either unsorted or a sorted T cell fraction (not recorded which). CDR3 loop: CASSPSQGATNEKLFF. The CDR3 DNA follows: TGTGCCAGCTCACCATCACAGGGTGCCACTAATGAAAAACTGTTTTTT. Using reference TRBV18 and TRBJ1-4 for the parts outside the CDR3, the full variable domain is NAGVMQNPRHLVRRRGQEARLRCSPMKGHSHVYWYRQLPEEGLKFMVYLQKENIIDESGMPKERFSAEFPKEGPSILRIQQVVRGDSAAYFCASSPSQGATNEKLFFGSGTQLSVL.